The 23 T cell receptor beta chains given below trace back to one sample, sequenced in a study of blood T cell repertoires in COVID-19. Assay: immunoSEQ multiplex PCR; the TCRdb copy retains only in-frame clones and omits some. Of around 150,000 clones in the sample, about 88% were seen once. The sequenced sample consisted of peripheral blood. The receptors come from a man aged 40-49 years with acute or convalescent COVID-19.

The genes are TRBV30 and TRBJ2-1, with D possibly TRBD2 on 6 matching bases. Trimming removed 2 bases from V and 3 bases from J, with 14 bases in between. Germline CDR1 and CDR2: GTSNPN and SVGIG (reference sequence). This CDR3 region has 15 residues. CDR3 in DNA: TGTGCCTGGAGTCCGACTAGTCTCGTCTACAATGAGCAGTTCTTC. Protein product: CAWSPTSLVYNEQFF.

The genes are TRBV5-5 and TRBJ2-2; the D gene is possibly TRBD2 (5 bases). Germline assignment: CDR1 SGHKS and CDR2 YYEKEE (reference sequence). V lost 4 bases to trimming and J lost 5 bases, with 15 bases between them. This CDR3 is built from 15 residues. CDR3 nucleotide sequence: TGTGCCAGCAGCCTGAGGGAAGATCAAACCGGGGAGCTGTTTTTT. Its protein is CASSLREDQTGELFF.

This sequence joins TRBV7-2 and TRBJ2-5; 8 nucleotides match TRBD1. The CDR3 is 18 residues long. The V segment lost 3 bases and the J segment 4 bases; nucleotides outside the gene matches: 16. CDR1 and CDR2 (germline): SGHTA, FQGNSA. The CDR3 protein is CASSFNLLGQGVPETQYF. The CDR3 DNA reads TGTGCCAGCAGCTTCAACTTGCTTGGACAGGGAGTTCCAGAGACCCAGTACTTC. Together with reference TRBV7-2 and TRBJ2-5, the CDR3 gives the full variable domain: GAGVSQSPSNKVTEKGKDVELRCDPISGHTALYWYRQSLGQGLEFLIYFQGNSAPDKSGLPSDRFSAERTGGSVSTLTIQRTQQEDSAVYLCASSFNLLGQGVPETQYFGPGTRLLVL.

The chain joins TRBV11-1 to TRBJ2-5; D call uncertain. Trimming removed 3 bases from V and 7 bases from J, with 12 bases in between. Germline CDR1 is SGHAT and CDR2 is FQDESV (reference sequence). This CDR3 is built from 13 residues. The CDR3 coding sequence is TGTGCCAGCAGCTTTTCTGCAACTGGGACCCAGTACTTC. Amino acids: CASSFSATGTQYF.

The chain recombines TRBV6-1 with TRBJ2-7; D not resolved. CDR3 size: 13 residues. CDR1 is MNHNS and CDR2 is SASEGT in the germline V gene. V lost 3 bases and J 3 bases, leaving 9 bases between the germline ends. CDR3 coding DNA: TGTGCCAGCAGTGACAGGCTCGTCTACGAGCAGTACTTC. As protein: CASSDRLVYEQYF.

The gene calls are TRBV19 and TRBJ2-2; D possibly corresponds to TRBD2 (5 bases). V was clipped by 5 bases and J by 5 bases, with 18 bases between them. Germline CDR1 and CDR2: LNHDA and SQIVND (reference sequence). The CDR3 extends over 16 amino acids. The DNA for the CDR3 is TGTGCCAGTAGTCCAACCTACACTAGGAAGACCGGGGAGCTGTTTTTT. Protein product: CASSPTYTRKTGELFF.

This chain joins TRBV19 and TRBJ2-2; D unclear. V lost 8 bases to trimming and J lost 4 bases, with 11 bases between them. CDR1 is LNHDA and CDR2 is SQIVND in the germline V gene (reference sequence). CDR3 length equals 13 residues. The CDR3 loop reads CASRRVGTGELFF. CDR3 coding DNA: TGTGCCAGTCGACGGGTGGGCACCGGGGAGCTGTTTTTT.

The chain recombines TRBV30 with TRBJ2-5, with D perhaps TRBD2 (7 bases). Germline assignment: CDR1 GTSNPN and CDR2 SVGIG (reference sequence). The ends were cut back, 5 bases at V and 5 bases at J, with 18 bases in the middle. This CDR3 comprises 14 residues. CDR3 sequence (DNA): TGTGCCTGGGTTGGAGGGGGGGCCTTGGAGACCCAGTACTTC. This translates into CAWVGGGALETQYF. The full variable domain, its missing parts supplied by reference TRBV30 and TRBJ2-5, is SQTIHQWPATLVQPVGSPLSLECTVEGTSNPNLYWYRQAAGRGLQLLFYSVGIGQISSEVPQNLSASRPQDRQFILSSKKLLLSDSGFYLCAWVGGGALETQYFGPGTRLLVL.

The genes are TRBV7-2 and TRBJ1-1; no clear D. Germline CDR1 reads SGHTA; CDR2 reads FQGNSA. The CDR3 runs to 13 residues. Between the trimmed V and J ends, which lost 4 bases and 5 bases, there was a span of 11 bases. The CDR3 is CASSSGRGTEAFF. Here the CDR3 DNA reads TGTGCCAGCAGCTCGGGAAGAGGGACTGAAGCTTTCTTT.

This clone was picked up one time. V is TRBV14 and J is TRBJ2-2; 12 nucleotides line up with TRBD2. The J segment lost 6 bases and the V segment lost 2 bases, leaving 4 bases of the junction unmatched. The CDR3 is 16 amino acids. Germline CDR1 and CDR2: SGHDN and FVKESK. In nucleotides, the CDR3 is TGTGCCAGCAGCCAAACTAGCGGGGGGAGATCCGGGGAGCTGTTTTTT. It encodes CASSQTSGGRSGELFF.

This sequence joins TRBV6-1 and TRBJ1-2, with 11 bases lining up with TRBD1. With 6 bases clipped from V and 6 bases from J, the junction kept 6 bases outside the gene matches. The CDR3 has 14 amino acids. Germline lookup yields CDR1 MNHNS and CDR2 SASEGT. CDR3 DNA sequence: TGTGCCAGCAGGGGACAGGGGGTAACTAATGGCTACACCTTC. Translation: CASRGQGVTNGYTF.

The chain has TRBV4-1 and TRBJ2-5; 7 bases are shared with TRBD2. The CDR3 spans 18 residues. Germline loops: CDR1 MGHRA, CDR2 YSYEKL. After removal of 0 bases from V and 7 bases from J, the junction contained 17 bases not matched to a gene. The CDR3 DNA reads TGCGCCAGCAGCCAAGATCCTTCCACTAGGGTTGGGGGGGTGACCCAGTACTTC. This encodes CASSQDPSTRVGGVTQYF.

There are a few counts of this clone. J is TRBJ2-7 and V is TRBV5-5; TRBD2 matches at 7 bases. Germline V gene data show CDR1 as SGHKS and CDR2 as YYEKEE (reference sequence). V shed 4 bases and J 9 bases; nucleotides not matched to a gene: 7. This CDR3 is built from 12 residues. CDR3 nucleotides: TGTGCCAGCAGCCCTACTAGCGCGGGGCAGTACTTC. It encodes CASSPTSAGQYF.

The gene calls are TRBV2 and TRBJ1-1; D not certain. V lost 4 bases, J lost 0 bases, and 6 bases lay in between. Germline CDR1 SNHLY, CDR2 FYNNEI. This CDR3 has 13 residues. As DNA, the CDR3 is TGTGCCAGCAGTGCCCCAGTGAACACTGAAGCTTTCTTT. Translation: CASSAPVNTEAFF.

The chain combines TRBV20-1 with TRBJ2-7; D unclear. V lost 3 bases and J lost 0, with 12 bases in between. Germline assignment: CDR1 DFQATT and CDR2 SNEGSKA (reference sequence). The CDR3 has 14 residues. As DNA, the CDR3 is TGCAGTGCTAGTTCCAGGCTGAGCTCCTACGAGCAGTACTTC. This sequence encodes CSASSRLSSYEQYF.

The chain recombines TRBV25-1 with TRBJ2-7; D perhaps matches TRBD2 (7 bases). This CDR3 is built from 14 residues. Deletions cut 4 bases from V and 2 bases from J, with 12 bases between. Germline V gives CDR1 MGHDK, CDR2 SYGVNS. CDR3 region: CASSGRGTTYEQYF. In DNA form, the CDR3 reads TGTGCCAGCAGTGGGCGGGGGACAACCTACGAGCAGTACTTC.

The chain carries TRBV28 and TRBJ1-2; TRBD1 matches at 7 bases. The CDR3 is made up of 14 amino acids. CDR1 is MDHEN, CDR2 SYDVKM, per germline. The junction had 6 bases not matched to a gene; V was cut back by 4 bases and J by 4 bases. CDR3 in amino acids: CASSSGQSFYGYTF. CDR3 bases: TGTGCCAGCAGTTCGGGACAGAGTTTCTATGGCTACACCTTC.

The chain is built from TRBV3-1 (or the pseudogene TRBV3-2) and TRBJ1-4; 9 bases align to TRBD1. The CDR3 is made up of 15 amino acids. The ends lost 5 bases at V and 8 bases at J; junction bases unmatched: 9. Germline CDR1 reads LGHDT; CDR2 reads YNNKEL (reference sequence). CDR3 nucleotides: TGTGCCAGCAGCTCTTGGGACAGGGAACACGAAAAACTGTTTTTT. This gives the protein CASSSWDREHEKLFF.

The rearrangement joins TRBV6-5 to TRBJ1-2; D is unresolved. The CDR3 totals 14 residues. V lost 6 bases to trimming and J lost 4 bases, with 15 bases between them. Germline CDR1 MNHEY, CDR2 SVGAGI. As DNA, the CDR3 is TGTGCCAGCAGCCCCTTCTCGGGAAGCTATGGCTACACCTTC. Protein product: CASSPFSGSYGYTF.

This chain connects TRBV7-9 to TRBJ1-1; D ambiguous. Trimming removed 1 base from V and 1 base from J, with 13 bases in between. Germline CDR1 SEHNR, CDR2 FQNEAQ (reference sequence). The CDR3 has 16 residues. The CDR3 is CASSLGGAGKNTEAFF. The CDR3 nucleotides are TGTGCCAGCAGCTTAGGGGGTGCGGGGAAGAACACTGAAGCTTTCTTT.

This chain joins TRBV7-3 and TRBJ2-7; D gene ambiguous. V was pared by 7 bases and J by 6 bases, with 19 bases between. The CDR3 runs 14 residues. CDR1 is SGHTA, CDR2 FQGTGA, per germline. In DNA form, the CDR3 reads TGTGCCAGCACCGTCACTGTTCAGGAATCCGAGCAGTACTTC. Protein product: CASTVTVQESEQYF.

The CDR3 spells CASSLVPGGGYTF. CDR3 nucleotide sequence: TGCGCCAGCAGCTTGGTCCCAGGGGGAGGCTACACCTTC. J is TRBJ1-2 and V is TRBV5-1; 7 positions agree with TRBD1. The CDR3 sequence is 13 residues long. Per germline, CDR1 SGHRS and CDR2 YFSETQ. The V segment lost 0 bases and the J segment 8 bases; nucleotides outside the gene matches: 4.

This rearrangement joins TRBV7-9 to TRBJ1-1, with D possibly TRBD1 on 6 matching bases. Germline CDR1 and CDR2: SEHNR and FQNEAQ (reference sequence). The CDR3 is made up of 18 amino acids. V was pared by 5 bases and J by 0 bases, with 22 bases between. CDR3 sequence: CASSLPEQGLIVNTEAFF. In nucleotides, the CDR3 is TGTGCCAGCAGCCTACCCGAACAGGGTTTAATAGTGAACACTGAAGCTTTCTTT.